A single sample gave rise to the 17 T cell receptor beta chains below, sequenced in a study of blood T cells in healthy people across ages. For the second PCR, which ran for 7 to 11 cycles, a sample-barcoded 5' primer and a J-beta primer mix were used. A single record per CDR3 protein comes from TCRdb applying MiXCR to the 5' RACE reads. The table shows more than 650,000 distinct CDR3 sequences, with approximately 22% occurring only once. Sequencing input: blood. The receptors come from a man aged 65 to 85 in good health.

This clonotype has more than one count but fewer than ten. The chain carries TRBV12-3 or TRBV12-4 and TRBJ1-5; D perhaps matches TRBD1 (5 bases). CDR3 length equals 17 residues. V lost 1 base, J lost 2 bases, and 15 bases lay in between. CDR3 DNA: TGTGCCAGCAGTTTAGGACTTGGGGCATCCCGCAATCAGCCCCAGCATTTT. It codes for CASSLGLGASRNQPQHF.

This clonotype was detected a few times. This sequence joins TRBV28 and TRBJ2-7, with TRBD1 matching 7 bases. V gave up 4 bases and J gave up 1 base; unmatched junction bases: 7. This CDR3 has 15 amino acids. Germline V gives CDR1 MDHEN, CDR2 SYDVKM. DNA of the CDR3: TGTGCCAGCAGTTCTGGGGGACAGAGATCCTACGAGCAGTACGTC. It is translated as CASSSGGQRSYEQYV.

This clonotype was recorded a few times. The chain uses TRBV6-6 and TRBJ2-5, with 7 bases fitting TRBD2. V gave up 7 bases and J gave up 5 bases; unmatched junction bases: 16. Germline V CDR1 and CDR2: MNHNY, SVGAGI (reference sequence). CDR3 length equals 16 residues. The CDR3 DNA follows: TGTGCCAGCACCCACGGGCGGGGGATTGTGGGGGAGACCCAGTACTTC. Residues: CASTHGRGIVGETQYF.

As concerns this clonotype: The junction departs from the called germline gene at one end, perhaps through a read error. The CDR3 loop is CASSRQTGIGNTVYF. CDR3 bases: TGTGCCAGCAGCCGCCAGACAGGGATTGGAAACACCGTATATTTT. V usage is TRBV7-6 and J usage is TRBJ1-3; 7 positions agree with TRBD1. Looked up from germline, CDR1 is SGHVS and CDR2 is FNYEAQ. There are 15 residues in the CDR3.

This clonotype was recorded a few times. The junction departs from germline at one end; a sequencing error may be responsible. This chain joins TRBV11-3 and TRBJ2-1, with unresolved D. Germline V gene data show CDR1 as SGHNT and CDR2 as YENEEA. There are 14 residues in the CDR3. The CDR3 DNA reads TGCGCCAGCAGCTTAATTAAAGGCTACAATGAGCAGTTCTTC. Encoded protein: CASSLIKGYNEQFF. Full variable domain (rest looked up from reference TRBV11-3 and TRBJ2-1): EAGVVQSPRYKIIEKKQPVAFWCNPISGHNTLYWYLQNLGQGPELLIRYENEEAVDDSQLPKDRFSAERLKGVDSTLKIQPAELGDSAVYLCASSLIKGYNEQFFGPGTRLTVL.

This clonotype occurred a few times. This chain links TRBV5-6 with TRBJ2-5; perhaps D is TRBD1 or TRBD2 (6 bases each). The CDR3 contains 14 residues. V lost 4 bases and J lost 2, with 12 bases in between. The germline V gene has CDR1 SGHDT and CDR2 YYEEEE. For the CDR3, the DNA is TGTGCCAGCAGCAAGGGGGGACTTCAAGAGACCCAGTACTTC. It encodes CASSKGGLQETQYF.

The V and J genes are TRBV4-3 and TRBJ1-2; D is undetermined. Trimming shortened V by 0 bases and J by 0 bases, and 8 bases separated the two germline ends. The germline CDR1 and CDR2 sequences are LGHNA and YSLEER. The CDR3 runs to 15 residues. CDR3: CASSQDSKPNYGYTF. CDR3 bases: TGCGCCAGCAGCCAAGATAGCAAGCCTAACTATGGCTACACCTTC.

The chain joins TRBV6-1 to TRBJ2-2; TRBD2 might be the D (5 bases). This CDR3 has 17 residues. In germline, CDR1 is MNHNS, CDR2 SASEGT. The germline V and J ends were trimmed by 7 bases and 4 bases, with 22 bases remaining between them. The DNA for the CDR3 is TGTGCCAGCACCCAGAGGTGGCCAGCGGACTTCACCGGGGAGCTGTTTTTT. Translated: CASTQRWPADFTGELFF.

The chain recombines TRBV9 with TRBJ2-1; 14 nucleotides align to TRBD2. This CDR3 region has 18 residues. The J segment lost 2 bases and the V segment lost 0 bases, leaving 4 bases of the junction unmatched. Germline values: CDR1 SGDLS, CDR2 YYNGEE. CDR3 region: CASSVAGTSGSTYNEQFF. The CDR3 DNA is TGTGCCAGCAGCGTAGCTGGGACTAGCGGGAGCACCTACAATGAGCAGTTCTTC.

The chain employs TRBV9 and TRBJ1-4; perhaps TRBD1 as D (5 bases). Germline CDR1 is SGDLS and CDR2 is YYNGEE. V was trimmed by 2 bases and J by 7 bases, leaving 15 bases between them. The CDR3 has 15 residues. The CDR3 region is CASSVTGVIGEKLFF. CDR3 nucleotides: TGTGCCAGCAGCGTTACAGGAGTGATAGGTGAAAAACTGTTTTTT.

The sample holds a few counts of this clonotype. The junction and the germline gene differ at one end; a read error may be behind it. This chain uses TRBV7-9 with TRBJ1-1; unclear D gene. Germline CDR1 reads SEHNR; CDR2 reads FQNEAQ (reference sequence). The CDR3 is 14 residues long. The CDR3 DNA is TGTGCCAGCAGCATAGCCGCGGCGAACACTGAAGCTTTCTTT. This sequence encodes CASSIAAANTEAFF.

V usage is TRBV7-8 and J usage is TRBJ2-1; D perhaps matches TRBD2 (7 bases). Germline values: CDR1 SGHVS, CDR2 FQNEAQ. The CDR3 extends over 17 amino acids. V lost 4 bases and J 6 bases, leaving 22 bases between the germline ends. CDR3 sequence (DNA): TGTGCCAGCAGCTCTAAGGGGGGGAAAGCAGCCGGCAATGAGCAGTTCTTC. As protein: CASSSKGGKAAGNEQFF.

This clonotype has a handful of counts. This CDR3 reads CASSLGAGGGFEKLFF. CDR3 DNA sequence: TGTGCCAGCAGCTTAGGGGCAGGGGGTGGGTTTGAAAAACTGTTTTTT. The rearrangement links TRBV7-2 to TRBJ1-4; 7 nucleotides align to TRBD1. V lost 1 base and J lost 7; bases outside the gene matches: 9. The CDR3 totals 16 residues. The germline V gene encodes CDR1 SGHTA and CDR2 FQGNSA.

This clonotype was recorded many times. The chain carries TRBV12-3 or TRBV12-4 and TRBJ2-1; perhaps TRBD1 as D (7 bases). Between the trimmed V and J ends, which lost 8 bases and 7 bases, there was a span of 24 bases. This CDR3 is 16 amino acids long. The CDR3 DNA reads TGTGCCAGCCTTAACCCAGCCAGACAGGGAGGTAATGAGCAGTTCTTC. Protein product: CASLNPARQGGNEQFF.

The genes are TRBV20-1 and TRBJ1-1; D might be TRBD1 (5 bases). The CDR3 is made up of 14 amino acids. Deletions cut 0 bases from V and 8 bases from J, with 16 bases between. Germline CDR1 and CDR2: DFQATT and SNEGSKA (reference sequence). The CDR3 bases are TGCAGTGCTAGAGATTGGGGCACCGCCGACGAAGCTTTCTTT. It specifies CSARDWGTADEAFF.

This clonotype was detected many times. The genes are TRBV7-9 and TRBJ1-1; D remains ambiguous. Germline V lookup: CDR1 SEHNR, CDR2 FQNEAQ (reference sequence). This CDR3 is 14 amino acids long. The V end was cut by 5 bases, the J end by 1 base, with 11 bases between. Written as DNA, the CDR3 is TGTGCCAGCAGCGCCGGACGGGAGAACACTGAAGCTTTCTTT. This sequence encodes CASSAGRENTEAFF.

The DNA of the CDR3 is TGCGCCAGCGGCCTCGACAGGGATAATGGCTACACCTTC. It yields the protein CASGLDRDNGYTF. The chain uses TRBV5-1 and TRBJ1-2; 7 bases agree with TRBD1. The germline gives CDR1 SGHRS, CDR2 YFSETQ. Trimming cost V 7 bases and J 6 bases; bases outside gene matches: 9. This CDR3 is built from 13 residues.